One sample yielded the 27 T cell receptor beta chains listed below, sequenced in a study of blood T cell repertoires in COVID-19. Here immunoSEQ multiplex PCR was the method, and the copy in TCRdb shows in-frame clones only, minus some. The sample yields around 260,000 clones, approximately 86% seen once. The sample taken for sequencing was peripheral blood. The receptor set was obtained from a human donor in a cohort sampled during active COVID-19.

This clone appeared once. CDR3 protein: CASGAYEQYF. CDR3 nucleotides: TGTGCCAGCGGAGCCTACGAGCAGTACTTC. V gene TRBV27 combines with J gene TRBJ2-7; no reliable D call. The CDR3 covers 10 residues. Trimming removed 8 bases at V and 2 bases at J, with 4 bases between. Germline values: CDR1 MNHEY, CDR2 SMNVEV (reference sequence).

The V gene is TRBV21-1, the J gene TRBJ1-2; TRBD1 is the table's D call and was not checked against the DNA. TRBV21-1 is recorded as a pseudogene. This CDR3 is built from 15 residues. Here the CDR3 reads CASSSPTDRAYGYTF. CDR3 coding DNA: TGTGCCAGCAGCTCTCCTACGGACAGGGCCTATGGCTACACCTTC.

The chain couples TRBV25-1 to TRBJ1-3, with D possibly being TRBD1 (5 bases). This CDR3 has 15 residues. Germline V gene data show CDR1 as MGHDK and CDR2 as SYGVNS. V was trimmed by 6 bases and J by 0 bases, leaving 12 bases between them. CDR3 region: CASSQTGDSGNTIYF. The CDR3 DNA sequence: TGTGCCAGCAGCCAAACAGGAGACTCTGGAAACACCATATATTTT. The full variable domain, its missing parts supplied by reference TRBV25-1 and TRBJ1-3, is EADIYQTPRYLVIGTGKKITLECSQTMGHDKMYWYQQDPGMELHLIHYSYGVNSTEKGDLSSESTVSRIRTEHFPLTLESARPSHTSQYLCASSQTGDSGNTIYFGEGSWLTVV.

The V call is TRBV4-3, the J call TRBJ1-4, with 8 bases lining up with TRBD1. CDR1 is LGHNA, CDR2 YSLEER, per germline. The V and J ends lost 1 base and 4 bases, in that order; junction bases with no gene match: 11. The CDR3 contains 18 residues. In DNA form, the CDR3 reads TGCGCCAGCAGCCAAGGAGAGCCCAGGGGGCTTGGTAATGAAAAACTGTTTTTT. This gives the protein CASSQGEPRGLGNEKLFF.

The chain has TRBV2 and TRBJ1-1; perhaps TRBD1 as D (6 bases). Germline values: CDR1 SNHLY, CDR2 FYNNEI. The CDR3 has 14 residues. V was cut by 1 base and J by 7 bases, with 13 bases left in between. CDR3 region: CASSEGSRGNEAFF. The DNA for the CDR3 is TGTGCCAGCAGTGAAGGTTCCAGGGGAAATGAAGCTTTCTTT.

This rearrangement joins TRBV2 to TRBJ2-5; TRBD1 matches 10 bases. The CDR3 is made up of 16 amino acids. The germline V gene has CDR1 SNHLY and CDR2 FYNNEI. J lost 2 bases, V lost 10 bases, and 13 bases had no gene match. In DNA, the CDR3 is TGTGCCATCACTCCCCGGACAGGGGGACTACAAGAGACCCAGTACTTC. The encoded protein is CAITPRTGGLQETQYF.

This clone has ten or more counts. The rearrangement uses TRBV27 and TRBJ2-1, with a weak D call TRBD1 (6 bases). The germline CDR1 and CDR2 sequences are MNHEY and SMNVEV (reference sequence). The V and J ends lost 5 bases and 8 bases respectively, with 19 bases between them. The CDR3 consists of 15 residues. CDR3 DNA sequence: TGTGCCAGCAGTGACCGGGACATCCGAAGCGATGAGCAGTTCTTC. Amino acids: CASSDRDIRSDEQFF.

The chain is built from TRBV27 and TRBJ1-1; D unclear. The CDR3 runs to 14 residues. In germline, CDR1 is MNHEY, CDR2 SMNVEV (reference sequence). Trimming stripped 2 bases from V and 1 base from J, with 8 bases between. As DNA, the CDR3 is TGTGCCAGCAGTTTAGCAGGTGGGAACACTGAAGCTTTCTTT. Translating it yields CASSLAGGNTEAFF.

The chain is built from TRBV28 and TRBJ2-5, with TRBD2 identical over 7 bases. Germline values: CDR1 MDHEN, CDR2 SYDVKM. Trimming removed 5 bases from V and 4 bases from J; junction bases left unmatched: 4. The CDR3 has 13 amino acids. CDR3 DNA sequence: TGTGCCAGCAGTCCCGGGACTACAGAGACCCAGTACTTC. This translates into CASSPGTTETQYF.

This sequence joins TRBV7-9 and TRBJ2-7; D perhaps matches TRBD2 (6 bases). The CDR3 extends over 16 amino acids. Trimming took off 5 bases at V and 0 bases at J, with 17 bases between the two ends. In germline, CDR1 is SEHNR, CDR2 FQNEAQ (reference sequence). The CDR3 nucleotides read TGTGCCAGCAGCCCACTGGAGGGACTCCGCTCCTACGAGCAGTACTTC. It encodes CASSPLEGLRSYEQYF.

The chain recombines TRBV29-1 with TRBJ2-3; 8 bases fit TRBD1. This CDR3 is built from 14 residues. Looked up from germline, CDR1 is SQVTM and CDR2 is ANQGSEA. The trim removed 6 bases at V and 3 bases at J, leaving 8 bases unmatched. CDR3 DNA sequence: TGCAGCGTACCTGGACAGGGCTGGACAGATACGCAGTATTTT. The encoded protein is CSVPGQGWTDTQYF.

This sequence joins TRBV10-3 and TRBJ2-7; 7 bases agree with TRBD1. The CDR3 length is 17 residues. The germline CDR1 and CDR2 sequences are ENHRY and SYGVKD. V was clipped by 0 bases and J by 3 bases; unmatched bases: 11. This CDR3 is CAISESPGTEYHYEQYF. The DNA for the CDR3 is TGTGCCATCAGTGAGTCACCCGGGACAGAATATCACTACGAGCAGTACTTC.

The CDR3 region is CASSQVDYFQETQYF. The CDR3 nucleotides read TGTGCCAGCAGTCAAGTAGACTACTTCCAAGAGACCCAGTACTTC. V usage is TRBV27 and J usage is TRBJ2-5; D is possibly TRBD2 (5 bases). There are 15 residues in the CDR3. Trimming removed 5 bases at V and 1 base at J, with 14 bases between. Germline CDR1 is MNHEY and CDR2 is SMNVEV (reference sequence).

This chain connects TRBV7-3 to TRBJ1-2; perhaps TRBD1 as D (6 bases). The CDR3 has 13 amino acids. CDR1 SGHTA and CDR2 FQGTGA come from the germline V gene. The V gene lost 3 bases and the J gene lost 8 bases, with 13 bases spanning the gap. The CDR3 loop is CASSFKGGLGYTF. CDR3 bases: TGTGCCAGCAGCTTCAAGGGGGGGCTCGGCTACACCTTC.

The rearrangement uses TRBV5-1 and TRBJ1-2; possibly TRBD1 for D (6 bases). V was trimmed by 0 bases and J by 7 bases, leaving 16 bases between them. The CDR3 contains 15 residues. CDR1 is SGHRS and CDR2 is YFSETQ in the germline V gene. The CDR3 loop is CASSLGSQNRVGYTF. As DNA, the CDR3 is TGCGCCAGCAGCTTGGGCAGCCAAAACAGGGTTGGCTACACCTTC.

V and J are TRBV7-9 and TRBJ1-1; D is ambiguous. Germline V gene lookup returns CDR1 SEHNR and CDR2 FQNEAQ (reference sequence). Deletions cut 7 bases from V and 4 bases from J, with 7 bases between. CDR3 size: 11 residues. The CDR3 nucleotides are TGTGCCAGCACTGGTAGCACTGAAGCTTTCTTT. Its translation is CASTGSTEAFF. Complete variable domain (other parts from reference TRBV7-9 and TRBJ1-1): DTGVSQNPRHKITKRGQNVTFRCDPISEHNRLYWYRQTLGQGPEFLTYFQNEAQLEKSRLLSDRFSAERPKGSFSTLEIQRTEQGDSAMYLCASTGSTEAFFGQGTRLTVV.

The J gene is TRBJ1-5, the V gene TRBV27; TRBD1 agrees at 10 bases. The germline V gene encodes CDR1 MNHEY and CDR2 SMNVEV (reference sequence). V dropped 2 bases and J dropped 4; count of bases not matched to a gene: 5. The CDR3 covers 16 residues. CDR3 protein: CASSLGTGARNQPQHF. DNA of the CDR3: TGTGCCAGCAGTTTAGGGACAGGGGCTAGGAATCAGCCCCAGCATTTT.

This clone occurred a few times. The chain uses TRBV10-1 and TRBJ2-7; TRBD2 might be the D (6 bases). V was trimmed by 0 bases and J by 5 bases, leaving 14 bases between them. This CDR3 is built from 15 residues. Per germline, CDR1 WNHNN and CDR2 SYGVQD (reference sequence). CDR3 sequence: CASSESAEGSHEQYF. The CDR3 DNA follows: TGCGCCAGCAGTGAGTCCGCGGAGGGCAGCCACGAGCAGTACTTC.

The rearrangement uses TRBV18 and TRBJ2-5; TRBD1 is a possible D gene (5 bases). This CDR3 has 13 amino acids. V was shortened by 3 bases and J by 2 bases, with 7 bases between the two germline ends. Germline CDR1 reads KGHSH; CDR2 reads LQKENI. Here the CDR3 DNA reads TGTGCCAGCTCACCTCAGGGACAAGAGACCCAGTACTTC. Encoded protein: CASSPQGQETQYF. The full variable domain, rest sourced from reference TRBV18 and TRBJ2-5, is NAGVMQNPRHLVRRRGQEARLRCSPMKGHSHVYWYRQLPEEGLKFMVYLQKENIIDESGMPKERFSAEFPKEGPSILRIQQVVRGDSAAYFCASSPQGQETQYFGPGTRLLVL.

V gene TRBV20-1 combines with J gene TRBJ2-7; tentatively, D is TRBD1 (5 bases). The CDR3 sequence is 11 residues long. Germline values: CDR1 DFQATT, CDR2 SNEGSKA (reference sequence). V lost 6 bases and J 3 bases, leaving 9 bases between the germline ends. This CDR3 is CSADDSYEQYF. CDR3 DNA sequence: TGCAGTGCAGACGACAGCTACGAGCAGTACTTC.

The chain is built from TRBV4-1 and TRBJ1-2; possibly TRBD1 for D (6 bases). CDR3 length: 15 residues. Looked up from germline, CDR1 is MGHRA and CDR2 is YSYEKL. V lost 1 base and J 5 bases, leaving 14 bases between the germline ends. CDR3 nucleotides: TGCGCCAGCAGCCAAGTTATACCAGGGGATTATGGCTACACCTTC. Residues: CASSQVIPGDYGYTF.

The chain uses TRBV9 and TRBJ2-7; 7 bases map to TRBD2. Germline-derived CDR1 and CDR2 are SGDLS and YYNGEE. The CDR3 is 15 residues long. Trimming at V came to 0 bases and at J to 1 base, leaving 4 bases not matched to a gene. Here the CDR3 DNA reads TGTGCCAGCAGCGTAGCGGCGGGAGAGTCCTACGAGCAGTACTTC. It specifies CASSVAAGESYEQYF.

There are a few counts of this clone. The chain couples TRBV14 to TRBJ1-6; no reliable D call. The ends were cut back, 4 bases at V and 9 bases at J, with 16 bases in the middle. The CDR3 covers 15 residues. Germline assignment: CDR1 SGHDN and CDR2 FVKESK. Here the CDR3 DNA reads TGTGCCAGCAGCCCAGGCTCAAGGATTGGTTCACCCCTCCACTTT. Encoded protein: CASSPGSRIGSPLHF. The complete variable domain, with remaining parts taken from reference TRBV14 and TRBJ1-6, reads EAGVTQFPSHSVIEKGQTVTLRCDPISGHDNLYWYRRVMGKEIKFLLHFVKESKQDESGMPNNRFLAERTGGTYSTLKVQPAELEDSGVYFCASSPGSRIGSPLHFGNGTRLTVT.

The chain carries TRBV4-2 and TRBJ1-5, with a possible D match to TRBD1 (6 bases). The germline V gene has CDR1 LGHNA and CDR2 YNFKEQ. V shed 3 bases and J shed 5 bases, with 8 bases lying between them. This CDR3 has 13 residues. The CDR3 nucleotides read TGTGCCAGCAGCCAGAACAGGGATCAGCCCCAGCATTTT. Residues: CASSQNRDQPQHF.

Here the CDR3 DNA reads TGTGCCAGTAGTTTCCGGGGGCGGGGGGCCACAGATACGCAGTATTTT. Translated: CASSFRGRGATDTQYF. V gene TRBV19 combines with J gene TRBJ2-3; 8 nucleotides match TRBD2. The CDR3 spans 16 residues. Germline V CDR1 and CDR2: LNHDA, SQIVND (reference sequence). J was trimmed by 2 bases and V by 5 bases; bases with no gene match: 9.

The chain employs TRBV5-6 and TRBJ2-1; 10 bases line up with TRBD2. This CDR3 region has 16 residues. The germline V gene has CDR1 SGHDT and CDR2 YYEEEE. Unmatched junction bases numbered 9, after V lost 4 bases and J lost 5 bases. The CDR3 sequence: CASSPPLAGADNEQFF. As DNA, the CDR3 is TGTGCCAGCAGCCCCCCCCTAGCGGGGGCCGACAATGAGCAGTTCTTC. The full variable domain, completed using reference TRBV5-6 and TRBJ2-1, is DAGVTQSPTHLIKTRGQQVTLRCSPKSGHDTVSWYQQALGQGPQFIFQYYEEEERQRGNFPDRFSGHQFPNYSSELNVNALLLGDSALYLCASSPPLAGADNEQFFGPGTRLTVL.

V usage is TRBV11-1 and J usage is TRBJ2-7, with a possible D match to TRBD1 (6 bases). Trimming removed 4 bases from V and 2 bases from J, with 15 bases in between. Per the germline V gene, CDR1 is SGHAT and CDR2 is FQDESV (reference sequence). The CDR3 length is 15 residues. CDR3: CASSWETGIPYEQYF. CDR3 DNA: TGTGCCAGCAGCTGGGAAACAGGGATCCCCTACGAGCAGTACTTC.